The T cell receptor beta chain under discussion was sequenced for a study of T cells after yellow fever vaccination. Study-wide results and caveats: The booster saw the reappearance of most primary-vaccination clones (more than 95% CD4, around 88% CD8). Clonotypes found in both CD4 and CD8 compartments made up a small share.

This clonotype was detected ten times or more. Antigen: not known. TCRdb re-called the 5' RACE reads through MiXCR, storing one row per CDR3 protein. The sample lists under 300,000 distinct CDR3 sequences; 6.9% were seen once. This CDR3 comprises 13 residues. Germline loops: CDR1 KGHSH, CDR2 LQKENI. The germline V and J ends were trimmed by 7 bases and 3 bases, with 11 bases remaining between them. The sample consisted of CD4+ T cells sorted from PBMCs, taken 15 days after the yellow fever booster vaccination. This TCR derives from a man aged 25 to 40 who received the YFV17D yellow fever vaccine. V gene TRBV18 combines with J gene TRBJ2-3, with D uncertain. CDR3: CASCQARTDTQYF. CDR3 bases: TGTGCCAGCTGTCAGGCACGAACAGATACGCAGTATTTT.